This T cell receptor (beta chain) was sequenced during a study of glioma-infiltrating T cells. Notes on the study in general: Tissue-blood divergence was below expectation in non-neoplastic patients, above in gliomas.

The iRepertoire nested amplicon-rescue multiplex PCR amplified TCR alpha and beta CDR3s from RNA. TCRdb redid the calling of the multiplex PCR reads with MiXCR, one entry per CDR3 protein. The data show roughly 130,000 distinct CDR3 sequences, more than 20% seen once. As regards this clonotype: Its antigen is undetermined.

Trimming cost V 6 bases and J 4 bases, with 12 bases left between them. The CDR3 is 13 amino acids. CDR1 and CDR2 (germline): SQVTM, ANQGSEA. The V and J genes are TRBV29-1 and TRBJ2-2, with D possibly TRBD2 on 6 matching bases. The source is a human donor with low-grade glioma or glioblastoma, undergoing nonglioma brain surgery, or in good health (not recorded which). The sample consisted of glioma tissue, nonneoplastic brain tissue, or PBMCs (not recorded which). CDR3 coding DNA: TGCAGCGTAGGGGACTTTCTCACCGGGGAGCTGTTTTTT. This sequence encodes CSVGDFLTGELFF.